The present entry profiles one T cell receptor beta chain with its context. This receptor's antigen is unknown. Base qualities are not at hand, and no much larger clone is one base apart. The immunoSEQ Assay, a bias-controlled multiplex PCR, was used to amplify TCRbeta CDR3 regions from genomic DNA. The authors' analysis ran thus. The number of nucleated cells in each sample was estimated from the amplification of reference gene primers within the assay. Sequence reads were collapsed and filtered to measure the absolute abundance of every unique TCRbeta CDR3 rearrangement. For each sample, productive Simpson clonality was calculated as the square root of Simpson's diversity index across productive rearrangements. Not all clones reach the TCRdb copy of this immuneACCESS table, which keeps in-frame sequences only. Checked studies attribute under half of the gap to unresolved V genes and leave the rest unexplained. The V and J calls and clone size are taken from that table; D and trimming were inferred from the DNA. The sample data list approximately 180,000 clones, and approximately 88% of these were observed just once. The top ten clonotypes cover around 1.4% of the sample.

These data belong to a study of blood T cell repertoires in COVID-19 (dated by TCRdb to the early 2020s). At the level of the whole study: Collaborator samples came from the United States, Italy and Spain and covered acute and convalescent phases of COVID-19. The prospective study material was composed of cDNA or gDNA derived from T cells, B-cell-depleted T cells, or PBMCs. Subjects who had been exposed to COVID-19, were actively infected with it, or had recovered from it provided the deeply sampled blood TCRbeta repertoires that made up the dataset. The repertoires were made available in a free public database intended to serve as a resource for research on the immune response to SARS-CoV-2. Samples came from the ongoing ImmuneRACE study (first 160 participants) plus 1,254 subjects from 6 global collaborators. The sample metadata nearly always contained a de-identified subject ID, COVID-19 status, age in years and sex. HLA class I and class II types, where available, came from metadata supplied by the sample provider rather than from assay-based typing.

The germline V gene supplies CDR1 SGHTA and CDR2 FQGTGA. Taken from cysteine to phenylalanine, the CDR3 has 14 residues. This entry keeps only the CDR3 DNA: 42 bases, framed from base 1. Trimming takes 6 bases from V and 4 bases from J, and the germline ends sit 15 bases apart. The collaborating institutions used their own protocols to collect whole blood in K2EDTA tubes. For TCRbeta analysis, collaborator samples were shipped as frozen whole blood, as isolated PBMCs, or as DNA extracted from either sample type. Results and caveats for the whole study, not just this receptor: The quantity of clinical and demographic metadata differed by source and by participant and was supplied without curation.

The sequence was obtained from a woman aged 45 to 65 with acute or convalescent COVID-19. The specimen sequenced was peripheral blood. This receptor chain uses TRBV7-3 and TRBJ1-1, with a tentative D gene TRBD1 over 6 matching bases. The CDR3 sequence is CASRLGAMGTEAFF. The DNA sequence reads TGTGCCAGCAGGTTGGGGGCGATGGGCACTGAAGCTTTCTTT.